Presented here are 26 T cell receptor beta chains from one specimen sequenced in a study of T-cell memory formation after mild COVID-19. TCRdb recomputed calls from the 5' RACE reads with MiXCR, one row per CDR3 protein. In the table there are about 390,000 distinct CDR3 sequences, more than 15% of which are singletons. Sequenced material: PBMCs or a T cell subset sorted from them (not recorded which). These receptor sequences come from a man between 18 and 29 years old who had mild COVID-19 (a few samples of this study predate the infection). Cell type and time point are not known.

V gene TRBV19 combines with J gene TRBJ1-5; D remains unclear. Trimming cost V 9 bases and J 2 bases, with 11 bases left between them. Germline loops: CDR1 LNHDA, CDR2 SQIVND (reference sequence). This CDR3 contains 13 residues. The CDR3 loop is CASVRRGNQPQHF. CDR3 sequence (DNA): TGTGCCAGCGTGAGAAGAGGCAATCAGCCCCAGCATTTT.

This chain uses TRBV5-1 with TRBJ2-5; D is unclear. Germline-derived CDR1 and CDR2 are SGHRS and YFSETQ. CDR3 length equals 13 residues. V was pared by 6 bases and J by 5 bases, with 14 bases between. The CDR3 DNA sequence: TGCGCCAGCACCTCAGATGGGCACGAGACCCAGTACTTC. This translates into CASTSDGHETQYF.

This clonotype has only a few counts. V gene TRBV4-2 combines with J gene TRBJ2-5; no reliable D call. V was pared by 2 bases and J by 4 bases, with 14 bases between. Germline V CDR1 and CDR2: LGHNA, YNFKEQ. CDR3 length equals 15 residues. The CDR3 bases are TGTGCCAGCAGCCAATTAGGGCCGACCCCAGAGACCCAGTACTTC. Translation gives CASSQLGPTPETQYF.

The chain employs TRBV5-1 and TRBJ2-5; 13 nucleotides match TRBD2. The CDR3 length is 13 residues. CDR1 SGHRS and CDR2 YFSETQ come from the germline V gene. Unmatched junction bases numbered 5, after V lost 6 bases and J lost 9 bases. The CDR3 reads CASTTSGGRAQYF. The CDR3 DNA reads as TGCGCCAGCACGACTAGCGGGGGGAGGGCCCAGTACTTC.

This chain uses TRBV6-5 with TRBJ2-5, with D perhaps given as TRBD1 or TRBD2 (6 bases each). There are 13 residues in the CDR3. V was clipped by 7 bases and J by 5 bases, with 14 bases between them. Germline V gene lookup returns CDR1 MNHEY and CDR2 SVGAGI. This CDR3 is CASTEGGVETQYF. The CDR3 DNA is TGTGCCAGCACTGAGGGGGGAGTGGAGACCCAGTACTTC.

The sample holds a few counts of this clonotype. This chain links TRBV9 with TRBJ1-2; the D is unclear. Germline V gene data show CDR1 as SGDLS and CDR2 as YYNGEE. V was pared by 3 bases and J by 4 bases, with 10 bases between. This CDR3 spans 13 amino acids. The CDR3 DNA sequence: TGTGCCAGCAGCGGCGGGTTGGGCTATGGCTACACCTTC. Translating gives CASSGGLGYGYTF. Full variable domain (missing parts from reference TRBV9 and TRBJ1-2): DSGVTQTPKHLITATGQRVTLRCSPRSGDLSVYWYQQSLDQGLQFLIQYYNGEERAKGNILERFSAQQFPDLHSELNLSSLELGDSALYFCASSGGLGYGYTFGSGTRLTVV.

This clonotype was observed a few times. The chain couples TRBV7-2 to TRBJ2-3; 11 nucleotides line up with TRBD1. V lost 5 bases, J lost 4 bases, and 8 bases stayed unmatched. Germline CDR1 SGHTA, CDR2 FQGNSA. The CDR3 is made up of 16 amino acids. The CDR3 sequence: CASSPRTGGFADTQYF. CDR3 bases: TGTGCCAGCAGCCCCAGGACAGGGGGCTTTGCAGATACGCAGTATTTT.

This chain links TRBV12-3 or TRBV12-4 with TRBJ1-5, with 10 bases matching TRBD1. The CDR3 sequence is 14 residues long. Trimming took 4 bases from V and 7 from J; bases not matched to a gene: 4. The CDR3 coding sequence is TGTGCCAGCAGTTGGGACAGGGGAGACCAGCCCCAGCATTTT. It specifies CASSWDRGDQPQHF.

This clonotype showed up just a few times. CDR3 DNA: TGTGCCAGCAGCCTAGTAGGTTTGGCCAACGTCCTGACTTTC. Translated, it gives CASSLVGLANVLTF. V usage is TRBV11-2 and J usage is TRBJ2-6; D gene ambiguous. The V and J ends lost 5 bases and 6 bases respectively, with 11 bases between them. Looked up from germline, CDR1 is SGHAT and CDR2 is FQNNGV. The CDR3 contains 14 residues.

With respect to this clonotype: At one boundary the junction diverges from the germline segment, which might be a read error. The CDR3 here is CASSQSVPWGVNYGFTF. CDR3 DNA: TGTGCCAGCAGCCAAAGCGTCCCTTGGGGCGTGAACTATGGCTTCACCTTC. J is TRBJ1-2 and V is TRBV3-1; possible D gene TRBD1, 5 bases. The CDR3 totals 17 residues. Per the germline V gene, CDR1 is LGHDT and CDR2 is YNNKEL (reference sequence).

This clonotype was seen only a few times. The V call is TRBV7-2, the J call TRBJ2-2, with TRBD1 matching over 9 bases. From germline, CDR1 is SGHTA and CDR2 FQGNSA. After removal of 5 bases from V and 4 bases from J, the junction contained 5 bases not matched to a gene. The CDR3 loop spans 15 amino acids. The chain's CDR3 is CASSRDRDGTGELFF. The DNA of the CDR3 is TGTGCCAGCAGCCGGGACAGGGACGGCACCGGGGAGCTGTTTTTT.

This clonotype appeared a few times. CDR3: CASSLRPGLQTSYGYTF. CDR3 coding DNA: TGTGCCAGCAGTCTACGCCCGGGACTCCAGACTTCCTATGGCTACACCTTC. The chain combines TRBV6-5 with TRBJ1-2; possible D gene TRBD1, 5 bases. V was shortened by 5 bases and J by 4 bases, with 23 bases between the two germline ends. Germline lookup yields CDR1 MNHEY and CDR2 SVGAGI. CDR3 length equals 17 residues.

This clonotype was detected only a few times. The V gene is TRBV28, the J gene TRBJ2-7, with D maybe TRBD1 (6 bases). With 3 bases removed from V and 6 bases from J, the gap between germline ends came to 15 bases. Germline V gene lookup returns CDR1 MDHEN and CDR2 SYDVKM. The CDR3 has 14 amino acids. CDR3 sequence reads: CASSFRPAGVEQYV. DNA for the CDR3: TGTGCCAGCAGTTTTAGGCCGGCAGGGGTCGAGCAGTACGTC.

The CDR3 is CSARVVRRSTDTQYF. The CDR3 nucleotides read TGCAGTGCTAGAGTAGTCAGGAGGAGCACAGATACGCAGTATTTT. V gene TRBV20-1 combines with J gene TRBJ2-3; D perhaps matches TRBD2 (5 bases). V lost 1 base to trimming and J lost 0 bases, with 11 bases between them. The CDR3 has 15 amino acids. Germline loops: CDR1 DFQATT, CDR2 SNEGSKA (reference sequence).

The CDR3 DNA follows: TGTGCCAGCAGTTACATGGAGACCCAGTACTTC. Its protein is CASSYMETQYF. This sequence joins TRBV6-5 and TRBJ2-5; no clear D. Trimming left V 2 bases short and J 5 bases short, with 3 bases between. Germline V gives CDR1 MNHEY, CDR2 SVGAGI. The CDR3 has 11 residues.

This clonotype was counted a few times. The V gene is TRBV10-3, the J gene TRBJ2-5, with 7 bases fitting TRBD2. This CDR3 region has 13 residues. Unmatched junction bases numbered 4, after V lost 5 bases and J lost 4 bases. Germline lookup yields CDR1 ENHRY and CDR2 SYGVKD. Here the CDR3 DNA reads TGTGCCATCAGTTACAGCGGGGCAGAGACCCAGTACTTC. It codes for CAISYSGAETQYF.

This clonotype was detected only a few times. The chain uses TRBV19 and TRBJ1-2; 8 bases match TRBD1. The CDR3 sequence is 19 residues long. Germline CDR1 and CDR2: LNHDA and SQIVND (reference sequence). V gave up 0 bases and J gave up 8 bases; unmatched junction bases: 20. CDR3 sequence: CASSIDRLRGRGSSRGYTF. In DNA, the CDR3 is TGTGCCAGTAGTATAGATCGTCTCAGGGGGCGCGGGTCTTCACGAGGCTACACCTTC.

In its sample, this clonotype was seen a few times. The CDR3 loop reads CASSSGTVSNEQFF. For the CDR3, the DNA is TGCGCCAGCAGCTCCGGGACAGTCAGTAATGAGCAGTTCTTC. This chain uses TRBV5-1 with TRBJ2-1; 7 positions agree with TRBD1. Germline V gene sequence: CDR1 SGHRS, CDR2 YFSETQ. The V gene end was trimmed by 3 bases and the J gene end by 7 bases; junction bases not matched to a gene: 7. The CDR3 is 14 amino acids.

This clonotype came up a few times. This chain connects TRBV7-2 to TRBJ1-2; D may be TRBD1 (5 bases). Trimming stripped 5 bases from V and 2 bases from J, with 15 bases between. Germline CDR1 and CDR2: SGHTA and FQGNSA. The CDR3 loop spans 15 amino acids. The CDR3 spells CASSVVGVANYGYTF. In DNA form, the CDR3 reads TGTGCCAGCAGCGTAGTAGGGGTTGCCAACTATGGCTACACCTTC.

V gene TRBV6-2 or TRBV6-3 combines with J gene TRBJ1-5; a possible D gene is TRBD1 (5 bases). V was shortened by 2 bases and J by 7 bases, with 12 bases between the two germline ends. The CDR3 is 14 residues long. The germline V gene encodes CDR1 MNHEY and CDR2 SVGEGT. DNA for the CDR3: TGTGCCAGCAGTTACGCCCGGGGCGACCAGCCCCAGCATTTT. It yields the protein CASSYARGDQPQHF.

This chain connects TRBV7-2 to TRBJ2-2, with 7 bases matching TRBD1. CDR3 length: 15 amino acids. V shed 5 bases, J shed 4 bases, and the junction held 7 bases outside the gene matches. Germline V gives CDR1 SGHTA, CDR2 FQGNSA. The CDR3 reads CASSAVGTVTGELFF. The CDR3 DNA reads as TGTGCCAGCAGCGCAGTCGGGACAGTCACCGGGGAGCTGTTTTTT.

The V call is TRBV5-6, the J call TRBJ2-5; D possibly corresponds to TRBD2 (5 bases). The CDR3 covers 14 residues. Between the trimmed V and J ends, which lost 4 bases and 0 bases, there was a span of 10 bases. The germline V gene has CDR1 SGHDT and CDR2 YYEEEE. The CDR3 here is CASSHGGNQETQYF. The CDR3 DNA is TGTGCCAGCAGCCACGGAGGAAACCAAGAGACCCAGTACTTC.

The rearrangement joins TRBV6-2 or TRBV6-3 to TRBJ2-3, with 8 bases lining up with TRBD2. This CDR3 has 13 residues. Germline V gives CDR1 MNHEY, CDR2 SVGEGT. The CDR3 region is CASGTTSTDTQYF. CDR3 in DNA: TGTGCTAGCGGGACTACTAGCACAGATACGCAGTATTTT.

The V and J genes are TRBV6-5 and TRBJ1-2, with no clear D. The CDR3 is made up of 14 amino acids. Trimming pared 5 bases from V and 0 bases from J, leaving 10 bases between. Germline V gives CDR1 MNHEY, CDR2 SVGAGI. In DNA form, the CDR3 reads TGTGCCAGCAGTGACACCTTGACTAACTATGGCTACACCTTC. It translates to CASSDTLTNYGYTF.

This sequence joins TRBV10-3 and TRBJ1-2; 8 bases are a match to TRBD1. With 7 bases clipped from V and 11 bases from J, the junction kept 9 bases outside the gene matches. The CDR3 is made up of 12 amino acids. The germline gives CDR1 ENHRY, CDR2 SYGVKD. CDR3 sequence (DNA): TGTGCCATCACCCCGGACAGGGAGGAATACACCTTC. It is translated as CAITPDREEYTF.

This clonotype was detected a few times. The gene calls are TRBV6-1 and TRBJ2-7; 9 bases are shared with TRBD2. CDR3 size: 14 residues. Germline-derived CDR1 and CDR2 are MNHNS and SASEGT. With 5 bases clipped from V and 3 bases from J, the junction kept 5 bases outside the gene matches. This CDR3 is CASSRSGGYYEQYV. The CDR3 DNA is TGTGCCAGCAGTCGAAGCGGGGGGTACTACGAGCAGTACGTC.